This T cell receptor beta chain was captured by sequencing in a study of blood T cell repertoires in COVID-19. As for the study in general: Specimens from acute and convalescent COVID-19 originated in the United States, Italy and Spain. From T cells, B-cell-depleted T cells, or PBMCs came the material, which was cDNA or gDNA.

Original analysis: Quantification of nucleated cells was approximated via reference gene primer amplification. Measured with immunoSEQ multiplex PCR; TCRdb has only the in-frame clones, and not every one. The D gene and trimming were derived from the DNA, and the V and J assignments and clone size from that table. The sample consists of about 170,000 clones, roughly 90% of them appearing once. The CDR3 contains 15 residues. Trimming took 5 bases from V and 4 from J; bases not matched to a gene: 8. Germline CDR1 reads SEHNR; CDR2 reads FQNEAQ (reference sequence). This TCR was sampled from a man aged 60-69 years with acute or convalescent COVID-19. Sequencing used peripheral blood. V gene TRBV7-9 combines with J gene TRBJ1-5, with TRBD1 matching 7 bases. CDR3 sequence: CASSVGTADNQPQHF. In nucleotides, the CDR3 is TGTGCCAGCAGCGTCGGGACAGCTGATAATCAGCCCCAGCATTTT.